The rows below give T cell receptor beta chains drawn from one sample of a study of blood T cell repertoires in COVID-19. Profiled with immunoSEQ multiplex PCR; TCRdb holds only in-frame clones, not every one. The sample holds roughly 250,000 clones, approximately 91% seen once. Sequenced: PBMCs or T cells enriched from blood (not recorded which). These receptors originate from a woman aged 40 to 50 with acute COVID-19. CDR3s include the opening cysteine and the closing phenylalanine or tryptophan. The order of the fields is J gene, clone size, V gene, D gene, CDR3 protein, CDR3 DNA. A D gene is named only where the DNA matches it firmly. Clone size appears in some rows only: once, few, many, or a class for an expanded clone.

>TRBJ2-7|.|TRBV6-5|TRBD2
CASSYMWRGASYEQYF
TGTGCCAGCAGTTACATGTGGCGGGGGGCCTCCTACGAGCAGTACTTC
>TRBJ2-3|.|TRBV6-1|.
CASSEGVWSTDTQYF
TGTGCCAGCAGTGAAGGCGTATGGAGCACAGATACGCAGTATTTT
>TRBJ2-7|.|TRBV7-6|.
CASSSGGGAEQYF
TGTGCCAGCAGCTCGGGTGGAGGCGCGGAGCAGTACTTC
>TRBJ1-2|.|TRBV9|TRBD1
CASSVGTGANYGYTF
TGTGCCAGCAGCGTAGGAACAGGGGCCAACTATGGCTACACCTTC
>TRBJ2-7|.|TRBV7-2|TRBD1
CASSSGQGSYEQYF
TGTGCCAGCAGCTCGGGACAGGGGTCCTACGAGCAGTACTTC
>TRBJ2-5|.|TRBV4-2|TRBD1
CASSQEDRRETQYF
TGTGCCAGCAGCCAAGAGGACAGGAGAGAGACCCAGTACTTC
>TRBJ2-5|.|TRBV3-1/TRBV3-2|TRBD2
CASQTVGLAEETQYF
TGTGCCAGCCAGACTGTGGGACTAGCGGAAGAGACCCAGTACTTC
>TRBJ1-1|.|TRBV2|.
CASSLAGNTEAFF
TGTGCCAGCTCCCTGGCAGGGAACACTGAAGCTTTCTTT
>TRBJ1-5|.|TRBV6-5|.
CASSLQGDQPQHF
TGTGCCAGCAGTTTACAGGGCGATCAGCCCCAGCATTTT
>TRBJ1-2|.|TRBV4-3|.
CASSQGPQGNYGYTF
TGCGCCAGCAGCCAAGGTCCCCAGGGTAACTATGGCTACACCTTC
>TRBJ2-7|.|TRBV6-6|.
CASSYEGVTEQYF
TGTGCCAGCAGTTACGAAGGGGTAACCGAGCAGTACTTC
>TRBJ2-2|.|TRBV2|.
CASRGARATGELFF
TGTGCCAGCCGTGGGGCCAGGGCCACCGGGGAGCTGTTTTTT
>TRBJ1-1|.|TRBV7-2|TRBD1
CASISVGQGEAFF
TGTGCCAGCATTTCTGTGGGACAGGGGGAAGCTTTCTTT
>TRBJ2-3|.|TRBV19|TRBD2
CASSLWASGDRTDTQYF
TGTGCCAGTAGTTTATGGGCTAGCGGGGACCGCACAGATACGCAGTATTTT
>TRBJ1-5|.|TRBV7-9|TRBD1
CASSLAGDRGNQPQHF
TGTGCCAGCAGCTTAGCCGGTGACAGGGGCAATCAGCCCCAGCATTTT
>TRBJ2-1|.|TRBV11-3|TRBD2
CASSFSGRAGGNEQFF
TGTGCCAGCAGCTTTAGCGGGAGGGCCGGTGGAAATGAGCAGTTCTTC
>TRBJ2-5|.|TRBV6-1|.
CASREEGFRQETQYF
TGTGCCAGCAGGGAAGAGGGGTTCCGACAAGAGACCCAGTACTTC
>TRBJ2-3|.|TRBV6-5|TRBD1
CASSLDRVGQYF
TGTGCCAGCAGCCTTGACAGGGTTGGGCAGTATTTT
>TRBJ1-4|.|TRBV5-5|.
CASRSGSGEKLFF
TGTGCCAGCAGGTCGGGGAGCGGCGAAAAACTGTTTTTT
>TRBJ1-4|once|TRBV2|TRBD1
CASSPGTGRREKLFF
TGTGCCAGCAGTCCAGGGACAGGGCGGAGAGAAAAACTGTTTTTT
>TRBJ1-4|.|TRBV5-1|TRBD1
CASSFDRVEKLFF
TGCGCCAGCAGCTTCGACAGGGTTGAAAAACTGTTTTTT
>TRBJ1-5|few|TRBV30|.
CAWSGSGGSGNQPQHF
TGTGCCTGGAGTGGGAGCGGGGGGTCTGGTAATCAGCCCCAGCATTTT
>TRBJ2-1|.|TRBV9|TRBD2
CASSVVGGTAGEQFF
TGTGCCAGCAGCGTAGTCGGGGGGACCGCGGGTGAGCAGTTCTTC
>TRBJ1-5|.|TRBV7-8|.
CASSVQGYQPQHF
TGTGCCAGCAGCGTCCAGGGTTATCAGCCCCAGCATTTT
>TRBJ2-7|.|TRBV7-8|TRBD2
CASSPGTSGRYYYEQYF
TGTGCCAGCAGCCCCGGGACTAGCGGGAGGTATTACTACGAGCAGTACTTC
>TRBJ1-3|.|TRBV7-2|.
CASSRDFYGNTIYF
TGTGCCAGCAGCCGGGACTTCTATGGAAACACCATATATTTT
>TRBJ1-2|.|TRBV3-1/TRBV3-2|.
CASSDTGTRGYTF
TGTGCCAGCAGCGATACCGGGACTCGGGGCTACACCTTC
>TRBJ2-2|.|TRBV18|.
CASSPLRGPNTGELFF
TGTGCCAGCTCACCCCTTCGCGGGCCGAACACCGGGGAGCTGTTTTTT
>TRBJ2-3|.|TRBV9|TRBD2
CASSVSGAGTDTQYF
TGTGCCAGCAGCGTTAGCGGGGCTGGCACAGATACGCAGTATTTT
>TRBJ2-6|.|TRBV7-2|.
CASILGHSGANVLTF
TGTGCCAGCATCTTAGGGCACTCTGGGGCCAACGTCCTGACTTTC
>TRBJ1-1|.|TRBV6-6|TRBD1
CASSPQGAQTVNTEAFF
TGTGCCAGCAGTCCTCAGGGGGCGCAGACTGTGAACACTGAAGCTTTCTTT
>TRBJ1-5|.|TRBV28|.
CASSGGNNQPQHF
TGTGCCAGCAGCGGGGGGAATAATCAGCCCCAGCATTTT
>TRBJ2-5|.|TRBV5-6|.
CASSLGVETQYF
TGTGCCAGCAGCTTGGGAGTAGAGACCCAGTACTTC
>TRBJ2-1|once|TRBV2|.
CASSDVGREQFF
TGTGCCAGCAGTGATGTCGGGAGAGAGCAGTTCTTC
>TRBJ2-2|.|TRBV7-3|TRBD2
CASSLSGGHGSGELFF
TGTGCCAGCAGCTTGAGCGGGGGACATGGGTCCGGGGAGCTGTTTTTT
>TRBJ1-2|.|TRBV28|TRBD1
CASSSTGSGGYTF
TGTGCCAGCAGTTCGACAGGGTCGGGTGGCTACACCTTC
>TRBJ2-7|.|TRBV5-5|.
CASSLGAETYEQYF
TGTGCCAGCAGCTTGGGGGCCGAGACCTACGAGCAGTACTTC
>TRBJ1-6|.|TRBV6-5|TRBD1
CASKGQGAASPLHF
TGTGCCAGCAAGGGACAGGGGGCTGCTTCACCCCTCCACTTT
>TRBJ1-1|.|TRBV12-3/TRBV12-4|.
CASSTGLTEAFF
TGTGCCAGCAGCACAGGGTTAACTGAAGCTTTCTTT
>TRBJ2-3|once|TRBV30|TRBD2
CAWSVDSGVTDTQYF
TGTGCCTGGAGTGTAGATAGCGGGGTCACAGATACGCAGTATTTT
>TRBJ2-1|.|TRBV11-2|.
CASSLDRAGYNEQFF
TGTGCCAGCAGCTTAGATAGGGCGGGGTACAATGAGCAGTTCTTC
>TRBJ1-1|.|TRBV2|TRBD1
CASREAGTGGAFF
TGTGCCAGCAGGGAGGCCGGGACAGGGGGGGCTTTCTTT
>TRBJ2-5|.|TRBV11-1|TRBD1
CASSSGTGSFQETQYF
TGTGCCAGCAGCTCAGGGACAGGATCGTTCCAAGAGACCCAGTACTTC
>TRBJ1-3|.|TRBV19|TRBD1
CASSILGDRPDTIYF
TGTGCCAGTAGTATACTTGGGGACAGGCCGGACACCATATATTTT
>TRBJ2-1|once|TRBV5-1|.
CASSPKTGYNEQFF
TGCGCCAGCAGCCCGAAGACAGGTTACAATGAGCAGTTCTTC